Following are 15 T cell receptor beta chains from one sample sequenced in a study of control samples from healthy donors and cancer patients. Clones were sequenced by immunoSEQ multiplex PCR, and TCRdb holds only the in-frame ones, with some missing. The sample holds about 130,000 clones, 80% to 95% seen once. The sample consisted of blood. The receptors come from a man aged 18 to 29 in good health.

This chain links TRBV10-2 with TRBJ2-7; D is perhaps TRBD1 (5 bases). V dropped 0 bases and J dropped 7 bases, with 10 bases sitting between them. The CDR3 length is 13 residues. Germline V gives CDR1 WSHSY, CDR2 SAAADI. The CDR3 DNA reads TGCGCCAGCAGTGAGTCGTCGCAGGGAGAGCAGTACTTC. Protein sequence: CASSESSQGEQYF.

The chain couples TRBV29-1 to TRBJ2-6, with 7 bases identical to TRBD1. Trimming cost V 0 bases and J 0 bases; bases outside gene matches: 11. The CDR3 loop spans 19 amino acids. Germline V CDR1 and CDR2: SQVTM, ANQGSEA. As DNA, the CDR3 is TGCAGCGTTGAAGATTTAATGGACAGGCGATCCTCTGGGGCCAACGTCCTGACTTTC. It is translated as CSVEDLMDRRSSGANVLTF.

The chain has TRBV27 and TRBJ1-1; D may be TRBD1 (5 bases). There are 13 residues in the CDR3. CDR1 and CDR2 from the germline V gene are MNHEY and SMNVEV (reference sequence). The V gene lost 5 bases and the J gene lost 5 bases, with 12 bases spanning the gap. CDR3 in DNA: TGTGCCAGCAGTGTCGGGGGAGGAACTGAAGCTTTCTTT. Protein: CASSVGGGTEAFF.

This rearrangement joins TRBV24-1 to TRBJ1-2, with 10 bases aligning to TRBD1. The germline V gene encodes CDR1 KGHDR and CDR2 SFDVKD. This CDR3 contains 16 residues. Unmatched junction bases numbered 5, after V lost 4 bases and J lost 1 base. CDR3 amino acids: CATSELGDRGNYGYTF. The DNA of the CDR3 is TGTGCCACCAGTGAACTAGGGGACAGGGGTAACTATGGCTACACCTTC.

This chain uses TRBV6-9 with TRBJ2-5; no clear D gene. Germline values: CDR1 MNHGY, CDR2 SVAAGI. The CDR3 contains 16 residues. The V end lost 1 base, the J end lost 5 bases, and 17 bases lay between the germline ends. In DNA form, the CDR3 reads TGTGCCAGCAGTTATTATCATCGTCGGCACTCCGAGACCCAGTACTTC. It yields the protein CASSYYHRRHSETQYF.

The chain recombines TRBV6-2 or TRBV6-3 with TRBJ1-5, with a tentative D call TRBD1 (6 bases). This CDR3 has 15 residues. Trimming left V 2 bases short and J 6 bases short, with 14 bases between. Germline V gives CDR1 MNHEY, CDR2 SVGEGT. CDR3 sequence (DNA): TGTGCCAGCAGTTACAGCAGGGGAGGGAGTCAGCCCCAGCATTTT. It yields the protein CASSYSRGGSQPQHF.

In DNA form, the CDR3 reads TGTGCCAGTACCCGCGCTGGGGGGCTCCGAGGCAATCAGCCCCAGCATTTT. It is translated as CASTRAGGLRGNQPQHF. The chain couples TRBV19 to TRBJ1-5; the D gene is possibly TRBD1 (6 bases). The CDR3 loop spans 17 amino acids. CDR1 is LNHDA and CDR2 is SQIVND in the germline V gene (reference sequence). V lost 7 bases and J lost 2, with 21 bases in between.

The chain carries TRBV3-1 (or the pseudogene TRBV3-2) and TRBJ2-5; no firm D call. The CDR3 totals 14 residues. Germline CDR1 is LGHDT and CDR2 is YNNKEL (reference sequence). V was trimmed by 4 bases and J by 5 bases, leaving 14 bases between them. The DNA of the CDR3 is TGTGCCAGCAGCCTAGACGTCCGACCGGAGACCCAGTACTTC. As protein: CASSLDVRPETQYF.

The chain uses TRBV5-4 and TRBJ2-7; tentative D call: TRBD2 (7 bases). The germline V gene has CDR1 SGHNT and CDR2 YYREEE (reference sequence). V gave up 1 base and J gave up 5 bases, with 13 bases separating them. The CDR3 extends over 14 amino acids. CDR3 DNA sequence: TGTGCCAGCAGCTTGCCGGGGGGCATGAACGAGCAGTACTTC. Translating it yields CASSLPGGMNEQYF.

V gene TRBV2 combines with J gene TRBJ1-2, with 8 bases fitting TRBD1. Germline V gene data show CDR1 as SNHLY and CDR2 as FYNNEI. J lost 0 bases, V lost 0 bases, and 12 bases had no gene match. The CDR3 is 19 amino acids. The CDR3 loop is CASSEAPGWTGRTNYGYTF. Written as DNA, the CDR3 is TGTGCCAGCAGTGAAGCGCCAGGATGGACAGGGAGGACTAACTATGGCTACACCTTC.

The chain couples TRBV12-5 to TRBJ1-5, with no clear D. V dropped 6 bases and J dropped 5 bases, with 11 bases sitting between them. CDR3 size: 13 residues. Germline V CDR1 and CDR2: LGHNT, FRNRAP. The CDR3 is CASGKSGDQPQHF. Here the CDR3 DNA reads TGTGCTAGTGGCAAAAGCGGGGATCAGCCCCAGCATTTT.

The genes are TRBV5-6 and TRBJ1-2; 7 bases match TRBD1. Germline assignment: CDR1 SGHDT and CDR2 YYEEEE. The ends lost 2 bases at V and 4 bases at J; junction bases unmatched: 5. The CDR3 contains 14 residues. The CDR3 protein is CASSFRDSFYGYTF. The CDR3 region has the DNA TGTGCCAGCAGCTTCCGGGACAGCTTCTATGGCTACACCTTC.

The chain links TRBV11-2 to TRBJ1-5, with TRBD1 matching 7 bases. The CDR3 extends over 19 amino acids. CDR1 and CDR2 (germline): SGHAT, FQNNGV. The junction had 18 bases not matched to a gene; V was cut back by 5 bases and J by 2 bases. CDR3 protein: CASSHTTDATGSCNQPQHF. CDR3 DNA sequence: TGTGCCAGCAGCCATACTACGGACGCGACAGGGAGTTGCAATCAGCCCCAGCATTTT. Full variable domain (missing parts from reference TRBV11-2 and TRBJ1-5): EAGVAQSPRYKIIEKRQSVAFWCNPISGHATLYWYQQILGQGPKLLIQFQNNGVVDDSQLPKDRFSAERLKGVDSTLKIQPAKLEDSAVYLCASSHTTDATGSCNQPQHFGDGTRLSIL.

This chain's CDR3 is CASRERTARIYSNQPQHF. CDR3 DNA: TGTGCCAGCAGGGAGCGGACAGCTAGAATTTATAGCAATCAGCCCCAGCATTTT. The rearrangement uses TRBV27 and TRBJ1-5; perhaps TRBD1 as D (6 bases). V shed 6 bases and J shed 0 bases, with 21 bases lying between them. This CDR3 has 18 amino acids. Germline V lookup: CDR1 MNHEY, CDR2 SMNVEV (reference sequence).

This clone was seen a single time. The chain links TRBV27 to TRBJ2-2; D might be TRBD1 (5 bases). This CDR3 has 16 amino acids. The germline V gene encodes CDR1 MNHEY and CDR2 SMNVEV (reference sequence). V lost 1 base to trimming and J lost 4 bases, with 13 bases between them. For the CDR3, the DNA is TGTGCCAGCAGTTTATTTCAGGGTTGGGTCACCGGGGAGCTGTTTTTT. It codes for CASSLFQGWVTGELFF.